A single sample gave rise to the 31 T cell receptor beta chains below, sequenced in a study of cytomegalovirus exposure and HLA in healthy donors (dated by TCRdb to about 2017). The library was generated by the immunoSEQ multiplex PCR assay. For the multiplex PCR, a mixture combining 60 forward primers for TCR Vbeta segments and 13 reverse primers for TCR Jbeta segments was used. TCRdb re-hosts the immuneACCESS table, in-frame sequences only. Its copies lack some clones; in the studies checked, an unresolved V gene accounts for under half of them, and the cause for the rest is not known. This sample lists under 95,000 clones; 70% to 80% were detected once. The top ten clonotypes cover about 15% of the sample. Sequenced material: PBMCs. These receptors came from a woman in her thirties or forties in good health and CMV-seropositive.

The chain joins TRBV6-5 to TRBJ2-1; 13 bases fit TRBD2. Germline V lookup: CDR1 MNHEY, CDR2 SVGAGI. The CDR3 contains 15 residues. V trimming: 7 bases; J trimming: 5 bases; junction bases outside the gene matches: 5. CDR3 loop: CASIGLAGDHNEQFF. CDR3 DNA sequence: TGTGCCAGCATCGGACTAGCGGGGGACCACAATGAGCAGTTCTTC.

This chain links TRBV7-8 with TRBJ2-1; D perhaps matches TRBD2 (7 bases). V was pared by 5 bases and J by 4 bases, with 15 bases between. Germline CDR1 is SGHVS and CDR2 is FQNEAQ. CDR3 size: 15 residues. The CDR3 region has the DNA TGTGCCAGCAGCCTAGGCGGGGGCCAATACAATGAGCAGTTCTTC. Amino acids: CASSLGGGQYNEQFF.

Here the CDR3 reads CASRGTGLSRPQHF. The DNA of the CDR3 is TGTGCCAGCAGGGGGACAGGGCTATCAAGGCCCCAGCATTTT. This chain connects TRBV27 to TRBJ1-5, with TRBD1 identical over 9 bases. Trimming cost V 6 bases and J 9 bases; bases outside gene matches: 9. The CDR3 contains 14 residues. Germline values: CDR1 MNHEY, CDR2 SMNVEV (reference sequence).

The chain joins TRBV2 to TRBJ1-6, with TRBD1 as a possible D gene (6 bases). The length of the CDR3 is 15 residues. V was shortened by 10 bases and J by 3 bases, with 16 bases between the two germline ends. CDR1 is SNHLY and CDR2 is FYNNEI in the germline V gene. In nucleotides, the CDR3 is TGTGCCACCAGGACAGAGGTGGGCTATAATTCACCCCTCCACTTT. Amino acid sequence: CATRTEVGYNSPLHF.

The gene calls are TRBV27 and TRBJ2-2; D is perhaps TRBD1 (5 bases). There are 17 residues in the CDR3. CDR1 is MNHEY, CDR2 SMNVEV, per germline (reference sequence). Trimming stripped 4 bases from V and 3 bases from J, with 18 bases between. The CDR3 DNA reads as TGTGCCAGCAGTTCCCTCTGGGCAGGGTCGGACACCGGGGAGCTGTTTTTT. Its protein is CASSSLWAGSDTGELFF.

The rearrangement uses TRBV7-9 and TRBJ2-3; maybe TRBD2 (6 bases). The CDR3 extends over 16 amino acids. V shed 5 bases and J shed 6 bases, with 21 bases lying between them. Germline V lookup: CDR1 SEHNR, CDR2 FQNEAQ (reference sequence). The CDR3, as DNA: TGTGCCAGCAGCCACCCTAGCGCCCCGGGAGAGGATACGCAGTATTTT. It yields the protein CASSHPSAPGEDTQYF.

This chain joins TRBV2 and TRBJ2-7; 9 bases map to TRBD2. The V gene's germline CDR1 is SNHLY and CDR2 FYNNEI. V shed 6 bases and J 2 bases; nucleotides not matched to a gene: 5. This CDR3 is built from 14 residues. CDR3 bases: TGTGCCAGCAGGCAGGCGGGGGGGACCTACGAGCAGTACTTC. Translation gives CASRQAGGTYEQYF.

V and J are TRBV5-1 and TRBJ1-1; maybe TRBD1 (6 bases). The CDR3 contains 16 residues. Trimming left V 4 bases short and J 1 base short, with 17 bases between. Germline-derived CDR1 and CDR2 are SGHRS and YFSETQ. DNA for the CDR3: TGCGCCAGCAGCCTCCAAGGGGGGGCCCGGAACACTGAAGCTTTCTTT. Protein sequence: CASSLQGGARNTEAFF.

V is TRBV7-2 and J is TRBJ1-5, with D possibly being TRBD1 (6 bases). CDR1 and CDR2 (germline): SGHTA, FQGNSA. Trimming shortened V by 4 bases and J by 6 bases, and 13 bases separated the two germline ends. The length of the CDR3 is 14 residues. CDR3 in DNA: TGTGCCAGCAGCTATGGGGGACATCTTCAGCCCCAGCATTTT. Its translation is CASSYGGHLQPQHF.

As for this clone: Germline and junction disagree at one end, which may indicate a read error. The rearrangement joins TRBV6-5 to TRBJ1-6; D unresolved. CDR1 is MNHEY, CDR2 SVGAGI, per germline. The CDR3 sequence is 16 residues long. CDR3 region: CASSSYPSSYNSPPHF. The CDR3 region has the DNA TGTGCCAGCAGTTCTTATCCGAGCTCCTATAATTCACCCCCCCACTTT.

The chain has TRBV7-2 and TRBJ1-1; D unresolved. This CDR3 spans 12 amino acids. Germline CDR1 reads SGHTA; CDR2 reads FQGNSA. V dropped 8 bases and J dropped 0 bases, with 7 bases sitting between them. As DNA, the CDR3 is TGTGCCAGCCGGAGTATGAACACTGAAGCTTTCTTT. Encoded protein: CASRSMNTEAFF.

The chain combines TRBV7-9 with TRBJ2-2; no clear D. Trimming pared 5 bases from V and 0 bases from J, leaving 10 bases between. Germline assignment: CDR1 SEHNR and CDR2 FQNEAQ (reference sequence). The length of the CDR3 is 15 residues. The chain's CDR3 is CASSPPGANTGELFF. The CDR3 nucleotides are TGTGCCAGCAGCCCCCCTGGAGCGAACACCGGGGAGCTGTTTTTT.

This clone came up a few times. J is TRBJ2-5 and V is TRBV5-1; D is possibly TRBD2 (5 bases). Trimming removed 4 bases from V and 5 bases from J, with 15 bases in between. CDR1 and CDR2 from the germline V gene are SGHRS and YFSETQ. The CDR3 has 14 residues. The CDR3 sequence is CASSNGRWRETQYF. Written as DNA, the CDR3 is TGCGCCAGCAGCAATGGACGTTGGAGGGAGACCCAGTACTTC.

This chain's CDR3 is CASRIDRTDTQYF. CDR3 in DNA: TGCGCCAGCAGGATTGACAGAACAGATACGCAGTATTTT. The genes are TRBV5-1 and TRBJ2-3; maybe TRBD1 (5 bases). Germline assignment: CDR1 SGHRS and CDR2 YFSETQ. The CDR3 runs 13 residues. Trimming took off 5 bases at V and 3 bases at J, with 10 bases between the two ends.

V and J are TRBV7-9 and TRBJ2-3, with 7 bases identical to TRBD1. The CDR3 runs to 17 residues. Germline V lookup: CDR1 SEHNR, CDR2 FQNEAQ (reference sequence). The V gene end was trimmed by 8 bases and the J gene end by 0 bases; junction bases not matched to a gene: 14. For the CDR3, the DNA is TGTGCCAGCGGAGGCAAAGGGGGCAAATTAAGCACAGATACGCAGTATTTT. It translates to CASGGKGGKLSTDTQYF.

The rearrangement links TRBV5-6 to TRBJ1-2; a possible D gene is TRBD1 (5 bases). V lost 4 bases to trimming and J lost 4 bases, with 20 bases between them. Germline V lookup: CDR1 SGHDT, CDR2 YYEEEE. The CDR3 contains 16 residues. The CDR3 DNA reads TGTGCCAGCAGCACCGGGATGGGGGGAGCGGGCTATGGCTACACCTTC. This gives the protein CASSTGMGGAGYGYTF.

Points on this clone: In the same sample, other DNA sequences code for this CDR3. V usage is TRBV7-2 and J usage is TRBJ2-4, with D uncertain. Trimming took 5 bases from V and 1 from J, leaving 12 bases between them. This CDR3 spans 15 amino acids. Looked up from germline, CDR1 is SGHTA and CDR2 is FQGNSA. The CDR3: CASSPGGLAKNIQYF. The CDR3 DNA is TGTGCCAGCAGCCCCGGTGGGCTGGCCAAAAACATTCAGTACTTC. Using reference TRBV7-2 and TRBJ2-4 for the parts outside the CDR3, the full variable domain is GAGVSQSPSNKVTEKGKDVELRCDPISGHTALYWYRQSLGQGLEFLIYFQGNSAPDKSGLPSDRFSAERTGGSVSTLTIQRTQQEDSAVYLCASSPGGLAKNIQYFGAGTRLSVL.

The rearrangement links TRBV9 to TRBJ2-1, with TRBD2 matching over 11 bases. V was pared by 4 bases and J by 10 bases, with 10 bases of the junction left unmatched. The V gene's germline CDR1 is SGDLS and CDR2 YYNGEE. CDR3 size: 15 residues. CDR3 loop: CASSPGLAGGWEQFF. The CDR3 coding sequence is TGTGCCAGCAGCCCGGGGCTAGCGGGAGGCTGGGAGCAGTTCTTC. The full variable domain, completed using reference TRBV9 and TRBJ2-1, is DSGVTQTPKHLITATGQRVTLRCSPRSGDLSVYWYQQSLDQGLQFLIQYYNGEERAKGNILERFSAQQFPDLHSELNLSSLELGDSALYFCASSPGLAGGWEQFFGPGTRLTVL.

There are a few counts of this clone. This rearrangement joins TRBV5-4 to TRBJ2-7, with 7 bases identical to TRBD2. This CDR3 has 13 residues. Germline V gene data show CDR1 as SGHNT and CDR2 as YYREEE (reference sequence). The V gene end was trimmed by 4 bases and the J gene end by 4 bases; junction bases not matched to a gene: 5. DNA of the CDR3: TGTGCCAGCAGCCGGGACTACGGATACGAGCAGTACTTC. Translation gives CASSRDYGYEQYF.

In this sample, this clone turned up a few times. In nucleotides, the CDR3 is TGTGCCATCAGTGACACCACAGGTACCTACGAGCAGTACTTC. As protein: CAISDTTGTYEQYF. This chain links TRBV10-3 with TRBJ2-7; D is perhaps TRBD1 (5 bases). With 3 bases removed from V and 2 bases from J, the gap between germline ends came to 11 bases. From germline, CDR1 is ENHRY and CDR2 SYGVKD. The CDR3 extends over 14 amino acids.

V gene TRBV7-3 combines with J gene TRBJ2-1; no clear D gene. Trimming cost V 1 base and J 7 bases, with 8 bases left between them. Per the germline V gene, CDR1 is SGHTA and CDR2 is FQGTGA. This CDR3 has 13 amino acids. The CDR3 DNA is TGTGCCAGCAGCTTAAGTAGATCAAATGAGCAGTTCTTC. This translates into CASSLSRSNEQFF.

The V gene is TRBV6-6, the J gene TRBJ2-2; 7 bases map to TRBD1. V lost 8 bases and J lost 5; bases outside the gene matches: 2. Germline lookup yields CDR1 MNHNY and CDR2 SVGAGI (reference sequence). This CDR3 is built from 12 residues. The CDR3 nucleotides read TGTGCCAGCTACAGGGGAACCGGGGAGCTGTTTTTT. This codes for CASYRGTGELFF.

CDR3 sequence reads: CASSLDLGYTF. Written as DNA, the CDR3 is TGTGCCAGCAGCTTGGATTTAGGCTACACCTTC. The chain recombines TRBV5-6 with TRBJ1-2; D call uncertain. Trimming stripped 0 bases from V and 8 bases from J, with 5 bases between. CDR3 length: 11 amino acids. From germline, CDR1 is SGHDT and CDR2 YYEEEE.

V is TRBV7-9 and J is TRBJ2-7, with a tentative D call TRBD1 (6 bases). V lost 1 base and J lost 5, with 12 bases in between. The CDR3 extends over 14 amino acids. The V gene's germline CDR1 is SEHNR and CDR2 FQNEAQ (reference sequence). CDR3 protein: CASSLEAGANEQYF. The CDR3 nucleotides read TGTGCCAGCAGCTTAGAGGCAGGGGCCAACGAGCAGTACTTC.

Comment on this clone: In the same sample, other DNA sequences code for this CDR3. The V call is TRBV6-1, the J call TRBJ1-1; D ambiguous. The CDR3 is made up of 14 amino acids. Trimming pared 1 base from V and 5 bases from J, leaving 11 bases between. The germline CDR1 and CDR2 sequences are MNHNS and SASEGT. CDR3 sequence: CASSEEGGGTEAFF. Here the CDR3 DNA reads TGTGCCAGCAGTGAAGAAGGAGGAGGTACTGAAGCTTTCTTT.

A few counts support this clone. Here the CDR3 reads CASSLGQRESSHTEAFF. CDR3 coding DNA: TGTGCCAGCAGCTTGGGACAACGAGAGTCTTCTCACACTGAAGCTTTCTTT. The chain joins TRBV5-6 to TRBJ1-1; D call uncertain. This CDR3 comprises 17 residues. Deletions cut 0 bases from V and 3 bases from J, with 18 bases between. Germline CDR1 SGHDT, CDR2 YYEEEE.

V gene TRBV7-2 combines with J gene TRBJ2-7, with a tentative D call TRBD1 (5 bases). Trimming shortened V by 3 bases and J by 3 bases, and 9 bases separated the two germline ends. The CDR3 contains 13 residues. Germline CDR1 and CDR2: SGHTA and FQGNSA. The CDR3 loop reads CASSLGRVYEQYF. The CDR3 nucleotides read TGTGCCAGCAGCTTGGGCAGGGTCTACGAGCAGTACTTC.

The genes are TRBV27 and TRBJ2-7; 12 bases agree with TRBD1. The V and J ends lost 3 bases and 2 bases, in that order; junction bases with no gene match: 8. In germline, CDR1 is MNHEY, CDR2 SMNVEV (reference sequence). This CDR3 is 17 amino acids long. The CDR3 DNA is TGTGCCAGCAGTTTCGGGACAGGGGGCGCAGTAGCCTACGAGCAGTACTTC. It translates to CASSFGTGGAVAYEQYF.

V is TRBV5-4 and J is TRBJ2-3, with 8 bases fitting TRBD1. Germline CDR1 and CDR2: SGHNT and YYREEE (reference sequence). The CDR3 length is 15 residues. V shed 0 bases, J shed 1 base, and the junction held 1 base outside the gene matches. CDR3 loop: CASSLGGQGTDTQYF. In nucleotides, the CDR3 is TGTGCCAGCAGCTTGGGGGGACAGGGCACAGATACGCAGTATTTT.

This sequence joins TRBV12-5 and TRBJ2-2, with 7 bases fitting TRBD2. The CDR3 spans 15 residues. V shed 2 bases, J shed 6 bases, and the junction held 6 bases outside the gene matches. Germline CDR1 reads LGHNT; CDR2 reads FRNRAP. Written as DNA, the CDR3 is TGTGCTAGTGGTTTGCCCCGGGGGGTTGCCGGGGAGCTGTTTTTT. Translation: CASGLPRGVAGELFF.

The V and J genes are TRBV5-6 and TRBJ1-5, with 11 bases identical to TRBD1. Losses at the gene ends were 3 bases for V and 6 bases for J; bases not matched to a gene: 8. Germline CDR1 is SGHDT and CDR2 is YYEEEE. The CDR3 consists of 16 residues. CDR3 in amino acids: CASSSLGTGGTQPQHF. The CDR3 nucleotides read TGTGCCAGCAGCTCACTAGGGACAGGGGGTACTCAGCCCCAGCATTTT.